This T cell receptor beta chain was captured by sequencing in a study of CD8 T cells in ankylosing spondylitis. This clonotype was found many times. Compared with germline, one end of the junction differs, possibly owing to a read error. Each CDR3 protein gets one entry after TCRdb re-called the 5' RACE reads with MiXCR. The repertoire holds 150,000 to 200,000 distinct CDR3 sequences, with 18% as singletons. The CDR3 covers 16 residues. CDR1 is MDHEN, CDR2 SYDVKM, per germline. The chain uses TRBV28 and TRBJ2-1; tentative D call: TRBD2 (6 bases). Sequenced material: blood, either unsorted or a sorted T cell fraction (not recorded which). The source of this sequence is a male donor aged 5 to 30 with ankylosing spondylitis or in good health (not recorded which). DNA for the CDR3: TGTGCCAGCAGTCCTGATTTCACGGGAGTCTACGATGAGCAGTTCTTC. This sequence encodes CASSPDFTGVYDEQFF.